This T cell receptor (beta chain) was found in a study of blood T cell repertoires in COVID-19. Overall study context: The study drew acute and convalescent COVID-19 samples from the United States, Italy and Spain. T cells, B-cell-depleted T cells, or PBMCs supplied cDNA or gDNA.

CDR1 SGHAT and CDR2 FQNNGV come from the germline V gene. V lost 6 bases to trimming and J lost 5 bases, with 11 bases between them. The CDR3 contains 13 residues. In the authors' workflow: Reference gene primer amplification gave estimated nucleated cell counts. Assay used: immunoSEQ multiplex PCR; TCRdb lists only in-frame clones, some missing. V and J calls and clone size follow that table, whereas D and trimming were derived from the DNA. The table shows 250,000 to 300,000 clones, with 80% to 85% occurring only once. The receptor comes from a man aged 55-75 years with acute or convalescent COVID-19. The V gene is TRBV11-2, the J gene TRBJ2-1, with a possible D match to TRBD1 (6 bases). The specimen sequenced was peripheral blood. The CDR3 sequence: CASRREGDNEQFF. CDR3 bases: TGTGCCAGCAGGAGAGAGGGGGACAATGAGCAGTTCTTC. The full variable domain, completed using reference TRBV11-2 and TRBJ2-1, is EAGVAQSPRYKIIEKRQSVAFWCNPISGHATLYWYQQILGQGPKLLIQFQNNGVVDDSQLPKDRFSAERLKGVDSTLKIQPAKLEDSAVYLCASRREGDNEQFFGPGTRLTVL.